This TCR beta chain was sequenced in a study of CD8+ T cells in alopecia areata. The wider study: Transfer of skin from approximately 6-12-month-old C3H/HeJ graft donors with spontaneous alopecia was made to roughly 7-10-week-old female C3H/HeJ mice.

Cutaneous lymph node cells were pooled, and they were sorted using CD4, CD8alpha, NKG2D, NKG2ACE and other markers. General study findings and limits: Shared TCR sequences were less clear between patients than in mice, possibly partly from HLA diversity. Scalp sequencing also captures normal skin's resident alphabeta T cells. Clonality was higher in lesional than normal scalp, especially in alopecia totalis/universalis.

This clone was picked up a small number of times. As yet, its antigen is unknown. Genes and germline are mouse. The read terminates 4 residues ahead of where the CDR3 ends, so the germline J gene completes it. This same CDR3 is encoded by further DNA sequences in the sample. This CDR3 is built from 14 residues. Per the germline V gene, CDR1 is NSQYPW and CDR2 is LRSPGD (reference sequence). After isolation, RNA underwent reverse transcription to generate cDNA as the sequencing template. The table came from immunoSEQ multiplex PCR; TCRdb's copy has only in-frame clones and leaves some out. Listed for the sample are under 350,000 clones, none seen a single time.

Sequencing input: CD4+ T cells sorted from a lymph node. This sequence joins TRBV1 and TRBJ2-5; 8 positions match TRBD2. This clonotype originated in a C3H/HeJ mouse with alopecia areata. For this strain, the MHC haplotype corresponds to H2-k. The part of the CDR3 DNA that was read is TGCACCTGCAGTGCAGACTCTGGGGGGGAC. This gives the protein CTCSADSGGD. The full CDR3 sequence reads CTCSADSGGDTQYF.